This T cell receptor (beta chain) was sequenced in a study of T cell responses to AZD1222 COVID-19 vaccine. Assay: immunoSEQ multiplex PCR; the TCRdb copy retains only in-frame clones and omits some. The sample includes some 130,000 clones, approximately 83% seen only once; the top ten take less than 9.5%. This clone was detected once. This clonotype was sampled from an adult in good health. The sample consisted of peripheral blood, taken on day 0 of AZD1222 vaccination.

CDR3 protein: CASSLGWTGDSPQETQYF. CDR3 bases: TGTGCCAGCAGCTTAGGCTGGACAGGGGACTCCCCACAAGAGACCCAGTACTTC. This rearrangement joins TRBV7-2 to TRBJ2-5, with TRBD1 matching 9 bases. CDR1 is SGHTA and CDR2 is FQGNSA in the germline V gene. The ends lost 1 base at V and 2 bases at J; junction bases unmatched: 11. The CDR3 has 18 amino acids.